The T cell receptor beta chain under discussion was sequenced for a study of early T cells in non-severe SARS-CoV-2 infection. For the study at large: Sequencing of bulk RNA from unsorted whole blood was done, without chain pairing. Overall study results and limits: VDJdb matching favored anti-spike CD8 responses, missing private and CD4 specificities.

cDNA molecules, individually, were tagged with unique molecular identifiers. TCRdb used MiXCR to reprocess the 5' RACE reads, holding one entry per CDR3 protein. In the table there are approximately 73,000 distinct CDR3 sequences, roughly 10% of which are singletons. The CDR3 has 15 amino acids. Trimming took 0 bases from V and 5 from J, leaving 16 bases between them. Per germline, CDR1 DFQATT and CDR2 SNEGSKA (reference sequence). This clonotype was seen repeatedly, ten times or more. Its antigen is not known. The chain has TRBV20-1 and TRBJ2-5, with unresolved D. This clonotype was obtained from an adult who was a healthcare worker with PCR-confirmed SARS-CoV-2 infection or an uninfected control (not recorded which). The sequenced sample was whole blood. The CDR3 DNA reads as TGCAGTGCTAGAGATCCCAATTCTCACGGGGAGACCCAGTACTTC. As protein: CSARDPNSHGETQYF.